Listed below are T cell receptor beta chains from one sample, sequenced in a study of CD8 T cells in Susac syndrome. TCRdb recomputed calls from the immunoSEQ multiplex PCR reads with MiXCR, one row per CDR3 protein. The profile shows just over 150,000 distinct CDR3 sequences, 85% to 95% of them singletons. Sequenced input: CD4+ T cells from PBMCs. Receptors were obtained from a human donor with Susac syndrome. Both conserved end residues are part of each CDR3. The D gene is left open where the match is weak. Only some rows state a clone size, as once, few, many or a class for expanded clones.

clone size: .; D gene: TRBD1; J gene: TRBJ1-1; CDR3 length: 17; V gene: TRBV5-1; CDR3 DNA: TGCGCCAGCAGCCGTGGGACAGGGGGGAAAGGTTGGACTGAAGCTTTCTTT; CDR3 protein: CASSRGTGGKGWTEAFF
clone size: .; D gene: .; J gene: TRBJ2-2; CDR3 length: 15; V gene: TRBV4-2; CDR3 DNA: TGTGCCAGCAGCCAAGATTCCGCAACCACCGGGGAGCTGTTTTTT; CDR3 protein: CASSQDSATTGELFF
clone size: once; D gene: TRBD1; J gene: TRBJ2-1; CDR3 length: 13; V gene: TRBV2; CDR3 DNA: TGTGCCAGCTCGGGACAGGGCTACAATGAGCAGTTCTTC; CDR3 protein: CASSGQGYNEQFF
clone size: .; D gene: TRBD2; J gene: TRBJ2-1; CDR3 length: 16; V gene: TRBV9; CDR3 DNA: TGTGCCAGCAGCGTACTCTTAGCGGGGGAGAACAATGAGCAGTTCTTC; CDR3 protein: CASSVLLAGENNEQFF
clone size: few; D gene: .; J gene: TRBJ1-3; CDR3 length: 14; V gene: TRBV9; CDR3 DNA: TGTGCCAGCAGCTTCGGGACAACTGGAAACACCATATATTTT; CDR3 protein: CASSFGTTGNTIYF
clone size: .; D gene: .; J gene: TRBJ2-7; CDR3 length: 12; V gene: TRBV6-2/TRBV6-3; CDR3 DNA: TGTGCCAGCAGTTACTCGATCTACGAGCAGTACTTC; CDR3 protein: CASSYSIYEQYF
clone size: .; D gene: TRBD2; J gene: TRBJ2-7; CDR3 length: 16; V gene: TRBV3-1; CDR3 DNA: TGTGCCAGCAGCCAAGATTCTAGCGGGGTGTCCTACGAGCAGTACTTC; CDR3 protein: CASSQDSSGVSYEQYF
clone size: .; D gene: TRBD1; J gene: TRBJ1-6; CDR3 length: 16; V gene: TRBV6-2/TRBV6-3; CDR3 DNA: TGTGCCAGCAGTTACTCAGTGACAGGGGAAGATTCACCCCTCCACTTT; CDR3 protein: CASSYSVTGEDSPLHF
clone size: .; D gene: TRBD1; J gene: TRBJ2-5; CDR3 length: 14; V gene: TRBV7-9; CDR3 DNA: TGTGCCAGCAGCGTGACAGGGGCCAAAGAGACCCAGTACTTC; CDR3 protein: CASSVTGAKETQYF
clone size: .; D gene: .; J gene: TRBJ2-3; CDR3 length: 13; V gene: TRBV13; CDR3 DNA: TGTGCCAGCAGCCCCCCGGACGCGGATACGCAGTATTTT; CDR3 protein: CASSPPDADTQYF
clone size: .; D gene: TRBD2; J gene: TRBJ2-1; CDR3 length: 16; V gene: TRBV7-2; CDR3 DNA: TGTGCCAGCAGCCACAGCGGGGGGGCCGGAGACAATGAGCAGTTCTTC; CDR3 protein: CASSHSGGAGDNEQFF
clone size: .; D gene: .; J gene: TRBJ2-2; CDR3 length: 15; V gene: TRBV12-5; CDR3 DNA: TGTGCTAGTGCCCCCGCCGTCGGGGTCCGCGGGGAGCTGTTTTTT; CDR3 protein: CASAPAVGVRGELFF
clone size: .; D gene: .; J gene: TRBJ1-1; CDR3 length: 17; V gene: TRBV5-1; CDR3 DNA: TGCGCCAGCAGCTGGGACCTACGAGCGGTAGGAGGCACTGAAGCTTTCTTT; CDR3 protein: CASSWDLRAVGGTEAFF
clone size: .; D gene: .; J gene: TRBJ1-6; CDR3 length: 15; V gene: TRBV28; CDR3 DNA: TGTGCCAGCAGTTACCGGGGAGGAATGGATTCACCCCTCCACTTT; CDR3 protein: CASSYRGGMDSPLHF
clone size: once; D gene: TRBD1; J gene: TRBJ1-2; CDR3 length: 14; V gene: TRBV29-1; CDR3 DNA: TGCAGCGTTGGGGGACAGGGAGGTAGCTATGGCTACACCTTC; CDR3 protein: CSVGGQGGSYGYTF
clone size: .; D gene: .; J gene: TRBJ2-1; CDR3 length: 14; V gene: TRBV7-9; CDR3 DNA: TGTGCCAGCAGCTTCCAGCGGGCTGGTGGTGAGCAGTTCTTC; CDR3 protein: CASSFQRAGGEQFF
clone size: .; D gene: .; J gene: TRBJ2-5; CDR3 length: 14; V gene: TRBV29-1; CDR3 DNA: TGCAGCGTTGAATGGACGGATTACCAAGAGACCCAGTACTTC; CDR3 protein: CSVEWTDYQETQYF
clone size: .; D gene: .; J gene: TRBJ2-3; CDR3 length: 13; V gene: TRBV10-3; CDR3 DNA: TGTGCCATCAGTGTCCGGGAAGGAGATACGCAGTATTTT; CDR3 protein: CAISVREGDTQYF
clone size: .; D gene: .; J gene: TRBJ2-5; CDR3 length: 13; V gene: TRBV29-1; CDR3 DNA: TGCAGCGTTGAAGACCCTCTGTATGAGACCCAGTACTTC; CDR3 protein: CSVEDPLYETQYF
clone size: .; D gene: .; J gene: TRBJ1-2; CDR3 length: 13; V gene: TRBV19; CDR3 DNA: TGTGCCAGCAGAGGAGGGGGAATCGGCGGCTACACCTTC; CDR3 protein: CASRGGGIGGYTF
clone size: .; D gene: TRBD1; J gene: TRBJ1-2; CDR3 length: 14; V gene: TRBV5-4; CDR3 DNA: TGTGCCAGCAGCGGGGACAGGGGCGCCTATGGCTACACCTTC; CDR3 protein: CASSGDRGAYGYTF
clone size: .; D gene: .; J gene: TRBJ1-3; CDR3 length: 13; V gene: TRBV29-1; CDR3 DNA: TGCAGCGTTTCAGGGAATCCTGGAAACACCATATATTTT; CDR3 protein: CSVSGNPGNTIYF
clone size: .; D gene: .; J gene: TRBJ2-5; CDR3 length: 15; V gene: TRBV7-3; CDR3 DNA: TGTGCCAGCAGCTTATTCCACAGGGCCGGAGAGACCCAGTACTTC; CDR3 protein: CASSLFHRAGETQYF
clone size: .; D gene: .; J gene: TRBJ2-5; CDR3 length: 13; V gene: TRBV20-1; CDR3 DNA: TGCAGTGCTAGAGACAGCGCCCAAGAGACCCAGTACTTC; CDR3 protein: CSARDSAQETQYF
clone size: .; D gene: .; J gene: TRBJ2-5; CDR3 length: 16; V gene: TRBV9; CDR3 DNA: TGTGCCAGCAGCGTATCCCTAAGCCAGGCGCAAGAGACCCAGTACTTC; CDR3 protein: CASSVSLSQAQETQYF
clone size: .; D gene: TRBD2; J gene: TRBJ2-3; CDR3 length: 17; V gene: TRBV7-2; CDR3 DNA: TGTGCCAGCAGCTTAGCTCGGGGGGGGGAAGGAGCAGATACGCAGTATTTT; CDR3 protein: CASSLARGGEGADTQYF
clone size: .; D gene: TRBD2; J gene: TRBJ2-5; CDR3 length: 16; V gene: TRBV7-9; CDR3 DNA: TGTGCCAGCAGCGCCCCGACTAGCGGGGGGGGTGAGACCCAGTACTTC; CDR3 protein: CASSAPTSGGGETQYF
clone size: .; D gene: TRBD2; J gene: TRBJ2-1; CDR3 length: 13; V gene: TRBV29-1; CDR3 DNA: TGCAGCGCGGTAGCGGGAGCATACAATGAGCAGTTCTTC; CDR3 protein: CSAVAGAYNEQFF
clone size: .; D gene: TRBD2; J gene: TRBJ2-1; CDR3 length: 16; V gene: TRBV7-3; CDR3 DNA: TGTGCCAGCAGCTTGACTAGCGGGGGGACCCCGCAAGAGCAGTTCTTC; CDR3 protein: CASSLTSGGTPQEQFF
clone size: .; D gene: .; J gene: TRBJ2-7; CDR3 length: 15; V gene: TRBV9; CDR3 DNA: TGTGCCAGCAGCACCCACGGGGGGCTTGGGTACGAGCAGTACTTC; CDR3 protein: CASSTHGGLGYEQYF
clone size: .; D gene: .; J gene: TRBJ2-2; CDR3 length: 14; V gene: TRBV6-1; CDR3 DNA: TGTGCCAGCAGTGAGGGACGAAACACCGGGGAGCTGTTTTTT; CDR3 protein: CASSEGRNTGELFF
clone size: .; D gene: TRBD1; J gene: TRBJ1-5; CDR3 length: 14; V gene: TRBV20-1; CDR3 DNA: TGCAGTGCTAAAGGGACAGGGGTGAATCAGCCCCAGCATTTT; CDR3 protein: CSAKGTGVNQPQHF
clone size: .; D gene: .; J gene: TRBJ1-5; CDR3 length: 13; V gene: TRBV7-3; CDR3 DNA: TGTGCCAGCAGCTTATGCAGCAATCAGCCCCAGCATTTT; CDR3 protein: CASSLCSNQPQHF
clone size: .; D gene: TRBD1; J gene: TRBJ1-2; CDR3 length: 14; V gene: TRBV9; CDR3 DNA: TGTGCCAGCAGCGGGGACAGTGGGAACTATGGCTACACCTTC; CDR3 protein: CASSGDSGNYGYTF
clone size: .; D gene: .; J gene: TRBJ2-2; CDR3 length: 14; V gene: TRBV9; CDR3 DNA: TGTGCCAGCAGCGTAATGGCGGGCACCGGGGAGCTGTTTTTT; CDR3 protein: CASSVMAGTGELFF
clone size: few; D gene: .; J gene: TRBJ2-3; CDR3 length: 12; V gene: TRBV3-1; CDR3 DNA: TGTGCCAGCAGCCGGAGCACAGATACGCAGTATTTT; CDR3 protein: CASSRSTDTQYF
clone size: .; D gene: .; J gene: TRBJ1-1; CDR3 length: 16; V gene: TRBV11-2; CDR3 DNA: TGTGCCAGCAGCTTAGACGCAGGGAGGCAAAACACTGAAGCTTTCTTT; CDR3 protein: CASSLDAGRQNTEAFF
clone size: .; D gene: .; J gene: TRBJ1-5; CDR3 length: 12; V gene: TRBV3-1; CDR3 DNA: TGTGCCAGCAGCCCCGGAGGTCAGCCCCAGCATTTT; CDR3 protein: CASSPGGQPQHF
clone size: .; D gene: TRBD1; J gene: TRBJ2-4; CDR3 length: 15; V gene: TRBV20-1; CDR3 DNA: TGCAGTGCTAGGGGGGGACAGGGGGCCAAAAACATTCAGTACTTC; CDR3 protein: CSARGGQGAKNIQYF
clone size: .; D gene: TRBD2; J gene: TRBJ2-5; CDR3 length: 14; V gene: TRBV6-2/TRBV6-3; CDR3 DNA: TGTGCCACCGCTAGCGGGGGGCTCCAAGAGACCCAGTACTTC; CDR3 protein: CATASGGLQETQYF
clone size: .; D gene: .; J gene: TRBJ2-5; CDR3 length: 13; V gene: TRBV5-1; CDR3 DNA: TGCGCCAGTTGCCGACAGCCCGGGGAGACCCAGTACTTC; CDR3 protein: CASCRQPGETQYF
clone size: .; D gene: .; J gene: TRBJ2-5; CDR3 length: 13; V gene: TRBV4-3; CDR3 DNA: TGCGCCAGCAGCCAAGATTACGGAGAGACCCAGTACTTC; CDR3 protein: CASSQDYGETQYF
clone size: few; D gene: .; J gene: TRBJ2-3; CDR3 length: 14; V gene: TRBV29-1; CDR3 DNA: TGCAGCGCAAACAACGGACGGCAAATAAATACGCAGTATTTT; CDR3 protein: CSANNGRQINTQYF
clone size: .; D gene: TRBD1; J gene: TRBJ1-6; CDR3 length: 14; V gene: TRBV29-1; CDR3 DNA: TGCAGCGCTCGGACAGGGGACTATAATTCACCCCTCCACTTT; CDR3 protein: CSARTGDYNSPLHF
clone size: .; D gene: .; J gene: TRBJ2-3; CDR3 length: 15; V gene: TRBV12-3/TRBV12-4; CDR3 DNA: TGTGCCAGCAGCCTGGACGGATCTAGCACAGATACGCAGTATTTT; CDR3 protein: CASSLDGSSTDTQYF
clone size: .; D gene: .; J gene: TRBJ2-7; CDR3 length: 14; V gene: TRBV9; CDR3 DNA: TGTGCCAGCAGCGCCCTAGAGAGCGGCTACGAGCAGTACTTC; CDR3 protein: CASSALESGYEQYF
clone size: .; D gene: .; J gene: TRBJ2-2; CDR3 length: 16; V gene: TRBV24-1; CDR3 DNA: TGTGCCACCAGTGATAGTCACAGGGCAAACACCGGGGAGCTGTTTTTT; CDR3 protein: CATSDSHRANTGELFF
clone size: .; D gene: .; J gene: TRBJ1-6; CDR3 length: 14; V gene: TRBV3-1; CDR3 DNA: TGTGCCAGCAGCCAAGGAGGCGCCAGTTCACCCCTCCACTTT; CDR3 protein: CASSQGGASSPLHF
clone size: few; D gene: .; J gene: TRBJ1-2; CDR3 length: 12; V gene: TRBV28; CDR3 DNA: TGTGCCAGCAGTTCGGGACCCTATGGCTACACCTTC; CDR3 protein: CASSSGPYGYTF
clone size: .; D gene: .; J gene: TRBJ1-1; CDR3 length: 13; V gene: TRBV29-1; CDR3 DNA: TGCAGCGTTGAGGGCAGCCCTGGCACTGAAGCTTTCTTT; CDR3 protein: CSVEGSPGTEAFF
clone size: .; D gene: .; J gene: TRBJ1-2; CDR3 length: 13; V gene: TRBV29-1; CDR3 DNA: TGCAGCGTCTCGTACGGGGATTCCTATGGCTACACCTTC; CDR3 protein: CSVSYGDSYGYTF